The clone carrying this T cell receptor beta chain was seen only once. Its target is not known. The CDR3 length is 17 residues. The data stem from a study of OX40 agonist ivuxolimab in advanced cancers. Broader study findings: Both CD4+ and CD8+ T cell populations in blood had undergone clonal expansion by week 6 at 0.1 to 3.0 mg/kg.

Produced via immunoSEQ multiplex PCR; TCRdb's table is partial and in-frame only. The table has 65,000 or so clones, approximately 86% seen once; the top ten hold about 4.8%. The chain couples TRBV21-1 to TRBJ2-1. TRBV21-1 is listed as a pseudogene. The source material was CD4+ or CD8+ T cells sorted from blood, sampled in a trial of the OX40 agonist ivuxolimab. The receptor was isolated from an adult with an advanced solid tumor such as melanoma, head and neck, liver or kidney cancer. The CDR3 DNA follows: TGTGCCAGCAGCATGGGACCTCCGACCTGCTCCTACAATGAGCAGTTCTTC. Its translation: CASSMGPPTCSYNEQFF.